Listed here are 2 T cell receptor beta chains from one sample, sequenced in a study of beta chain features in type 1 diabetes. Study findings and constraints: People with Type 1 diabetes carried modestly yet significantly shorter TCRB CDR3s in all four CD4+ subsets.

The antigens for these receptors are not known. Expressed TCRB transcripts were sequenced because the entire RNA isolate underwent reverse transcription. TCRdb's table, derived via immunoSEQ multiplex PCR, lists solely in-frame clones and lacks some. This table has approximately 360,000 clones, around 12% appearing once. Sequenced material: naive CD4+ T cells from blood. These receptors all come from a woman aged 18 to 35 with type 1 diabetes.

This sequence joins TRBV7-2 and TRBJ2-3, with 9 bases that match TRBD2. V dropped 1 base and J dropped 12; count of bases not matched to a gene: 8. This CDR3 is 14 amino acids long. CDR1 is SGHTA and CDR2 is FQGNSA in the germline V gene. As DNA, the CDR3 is TGTGCCAGCAGCTTAGGGGTAGCGGGGGCCCCTCAGTATTTT. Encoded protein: CASSLGVAGAPQYF.

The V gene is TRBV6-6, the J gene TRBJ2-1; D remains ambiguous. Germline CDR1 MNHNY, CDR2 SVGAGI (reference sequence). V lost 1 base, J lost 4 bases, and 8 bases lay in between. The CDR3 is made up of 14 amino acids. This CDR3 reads CASSYWAVYNEQFF. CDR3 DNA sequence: TGTGCCAGCAGTTACTGGGCAGTTTACAATGAGCAGTTCTTC.